This T cell receptor beta chain appears in the sequencing data of a study of CD8+ T cells in alopecia areata. General study points: Among patients, TCR sharing was less clear than in mice, a difference possibly due in part to HLA diversity in the patient population. In lesional scalp, particularly from alopecia totalis/universalis, clonality was higher than in normal scalp.

The authors extracted RNA and reverse transcribed it into cDNA as the sequencing template. The protocol was immunoSEQ multiplex PCR, while the TCRdb copy is restricted to in-frame clones and leaves out a portion. The table lists around 190,000 clones, more than 50% of them singletons. This clone was recorded once. Its antigen is unidentified. CDR1 and CDR2 (germline): SGDLS, YYNGEE. V lost 2 bases to trimming and J lost 0 bases, with 11 bases between them. This CDR3 comprises 15 residues. The TCR sequence derives from a human donor in good health. Sequences were obtained from CD8+ T cells sorted from blood. The V gene is TRBV9, the J gene TRBJ2-5; D possibly corresponds to TRBD2 (6 bases). The CDR3 protein is CASSVSGTYQETQYF. CDR3 sequence (DNA): TGTGCCAGCAGCGTTAGCGGAACGTACCAAGAGACCCAGTACTTC.